The T cell receptor (beta chain) described here comes from a study of chemoradiotherapy in HPV16-positive cancers. Study-wide results and caveats: HPV-responsive T-cell expansion during chemoradiotherapy was linked to improved recurrence-free survival in HPV16-positive patients. Functional assays defining HPV-specific T cells used only a couple of HPV16-positive patients.

Worth noting for this clone: Its antigen remains unidentified.

Repeated repertoire sampling spanned the course of chemoradiotherapy. Method: immunoSEQ multiplex PCR; TCRdb's copy keeps in-frame clones and lacks some. The repertoire includes some 14,000 clones, about 91% of them detected once, and 3.5% sits in the top ten. The source was blood, collected from a patient who underwent chemoradiotherapy. This receptor was taken from a human donor with HPV-associated anogenital cancer.

CDR3 protein: CASNSRAGNEQFF. CDR3 DNA sequence: TGTGCCAGCAACTCCCGGGCGGGCAATGAGCAGTTCTTC. The rearrangement joins TRBV5-6 to TRBJ2-1, with D maybe TRBD2 (5 bases). The CDR3 runs to 13 residues. Between the trimmed V and J ends, which lost 6 bases and 6 bases, there was a span of 13 bases. CDR1 SGHDT and CDR2 YYEEEE come from the germline V gene. The full variable domain, in which reference TRBV5-6 and TRBJ2-1 provide the parts outside the CDR3, is DAGVTQSPTHLIKTRGQQVTLRCSPKSGHDTVSWYQQALGQGPQFIFQYYEEEERQRGNFPDRFSGHQFPNYSSELNVNALLLGDSALYLCASNSRAGNEQFFGPGTRLTVL.